The T cell receptor beta chain described here comes from a study of shared clonotypes between healthy human individuals. Study background: Donor ages ranged 18 to 49 years: two women, a few men.

The V end lost 6 bases, the J end lost 0 bases, and 15 bases lay between the germline ends. CDR1 is MNHNY, CDR2 SVGAGI, per germline (reference sequence). The CDR3 is 15 amino acids. Each cell subset's genomic DNA was divided evenly among several immunoSEQ plates. The method was immunoSEQ multiplex PCR; TCRdb's version includes in-frame clones alone and lacks a portion of them. The repertoire holds some 2,100,000 clones, almost 96% seen once, with about 0.13% in the top ten. The material sequenced was naive CD4+ T cells sorted from blood. Noted subset: CD45RA+ positively selected. The chain employs TRBV6-6 and TRBJ2-7; D gene unclear. The receptor was isolated from a man between 18 and 35 years old in good health. CDR3 sequence (DNA): TGTGCCAGCAGCGCCCTGGGGATAGTCTCCTACGAGCAGTACTTC. Residues: CASSALGIVSYEQYF.